The 13 T cell receptor beta chains listed next were all sequenced from one sample in a study of cytomegalovirus exposure and HLA in healthy donors. Using immunoSEQ multiplex PCR, the repertoire was profiled, and TCRdb retains in-frame clones only, with some absent. The sample lists 250,000 to 300,000 clones; around 85% were seen once. Material for sequencing was PBMCs. The receptor set was obtained from a woman between 18 and 30 years old in good health and CMV-seronegative.

J is TRBJ1-3 and V is TRBV4-3; TRBD1 matches 7 bases. V shed 0 bases and J 4 bases; nucleotides not matched to a gene: 3. Germline values: CDR1 LGHNA, CDR2 YSLEER. The length of the CDR3 is 15 residues. CDR3: CASSQDQGVGNTIYF. CDR3 nucleotide sequence: TGCGCCAGCAGCCAAGATCAGGGGGTCGGAAACACCATATATTTT.

V is TRBV27 and J is TRBJ2-3; TRBD2 agrees at 10 bases. V trimming: 5 bases; J trimming: 2 bases; junction bases outside the gene matches: 7. Germline lookup yields CDR1 MNHEY and CDR2 SMNVEV (reference sequence). CDR3 length: 16 residues. CDR3 in amino acids: CASSTSGGAYTDTQYF. The CDR3 DNA reads TGTGCCAGCAGTACAAGCGGGGGGGCTTACACAGATACGCAGTATTTT.

The V gene is TRBV7-9, the J gene TRBJ2-7; 7 bases fit TRBD1. Trimming took 5 bases from V and 2 from J; bases not matched to a gene: 9. Germline V gene lookup returns CDR1 SEHNR and CDR2 FQNEAQ (reference sequence). The CDR3 runs 15 residues. The CDR3 DNA reads as TGTGCCAGCAGCCGCCCCGGGACAGCTACCTACGAGCAGTACTTC. This encodes CASSRPGTATYEQYF.

The gene calls are TRBV12-5 and TRBJ2-2; 11 positions match TRBD2. CDR1 and CDR2 (germline): LGHNT, FRNRAP. The CDR3 covers 15 residues. V was pared by 6 bases and J by 6 bases, with 6 bases of the junction left unmatched. CDR3 bases: TGTGCTAGTGGGGCACTAGCGGGAGCCCCCGGGGAGCTGTTTTTT. Amino acids: CASGALAGAPGELFF.

The CDR3 loop reads CASSPPGAYEQYF. As DNA, the CDR3 is TGTGCCAGCTCACCACCAGGAGCCTACGAGCAGTACTTC. This sequence joins TRBV18 and TRBJ2-7; D remains ambiguous. This CDR3 spans 13 amino acids. Trimming took 0 bases from V and 2 from J, leaving 5 bases between them. The germline V gene has CDR1 KGHSH and CDR2 LQKENI. The entire variable domain, with the rest obtained from reference TRBV18 and TRBJ2-7, is as follows: NAGVMQNPRHLVRRRGQEARLRCSPMKGHSHVYWYRQLPEEGLKFMVYLQKENIIDESGMPKERFSAEFPKEGPSILRIQQVVRGDSAAYFCASSPPGAYEQYFGPGTRLTVT.

V and J are TRBV6-5 and TRBJ2-7, with 7 bases identical to TRBD2. The CDR3 runs to 15 residues. CDR1 and CDR2 (germline): MNHEY, SVGAGI. J gave up 2 bases and V 6 bases, and 10 bases lay outside the gene matches. The CDR3: CASSKLAEGTYEQYF. DNA for the CDR3: TGTGCCAGCAGCAAGCTAGCGGAGGGGACCTACGAGCAGTACTTC.

V and J are TRBV15 and TRBJ2-5; maybe TRBD2 (6 bases). V was shortened by 5 bases and J by 5 bases, with 24 bases between the two germline ends. Per the germline V gene, CDR1 is LNHNV and CDR2 is YYDKDF (reference sequence). The CDR3 length is 17 residues. This CDR3 reads CATSVLSRDSRGETQYF. The DNA of the CDR3 is TGTGCCACCAGCGTATTGAGCCGGGACTCCCGGGGGGAGACCCAGTACTTC.

The chain combines TRBV4-1 with TRBJ1-2; D not certain. V lost 0 bases and J lost 7, with 9 bases in between. Germline CDR1 reads MGHRA; CDR2 reads YSYEKL. The CDR3 sequence is 13 residues long. CDR3 nucleotide sequence: TGCGCCAGCAGCCAAGAGAGGGTCGGTGGCTACACCTTC. This sequence encodes CASSQERVGGYTF.

The J gene is TRBJ1-5, the V gene TRBV27; D unclear. Germline CDR1 MNHEY, CDR2 SMNVEV (reference sequence). V dropped 7 bases and J dropped 3 bases, with 13 bases sitting between them. The CDR3 runs 14 residues. CDR3 nucleotide sequence: TGTGCCAGCACCCCTAACAGTCCCAATCAGCCCCAGCATTTT. Its translation: CASTPNSPNQPQHF.

The rearrangement uses TRBV7-9 and TRBJ1-3, with TRBD1 identical over 7 bases. This CDR3 contains 17 residues. In germline, CDR1 is SEHNR, CDR2 FQNEAQ (reference sequence). After removal of 4 bases from V and 3 bases from J, the junction contained 12 bases not matched to a gene. The CDR3 loop reads CASSSDEGAMVGNTIYF. The CDR3 region has the DNA TGTGCCAGCAGCTCCGACGAGGGGGCGATGGTTGGAAACACCATATATTTT.

This clone was seen more than once but under ten times. The chain joins TRBV9 to TRBJ2-1; D possibly corresponds to TRBD1 (6 bases). The CDR3 has 16 residues. Germline V lookup: CDR1 SGDLS, CDR2 YYNGEE. The V gene lost 4 bases and the J gene lost 3 bases, with 17 bases spanning the gap. The CDR3 bases are TGTGCCAGCAGCATTACCGACAGGACCCTCTACAATGAGCAGTTCTTC. This sequence encodes CASSITDRTLYNEQFF.

The V and J genes are TRBV11-2 and TRBJ2-7; a weak D match, TRBD1 (6 bases). This CDR3 region has 14 residues. The germline CDR1 and CDR2 sequences are SGHAT and FQNNGV. The V and J ends lost 4 bases and 2 bases respectively, with 12 bases between them. This CDR3 is CASSSRQATYEQYF. CDR3 DNA: TGTGCCAGCAGCTCTAGACAGGCGACCTACGAGCAGTACTTC.

V is TRBV5-4 and J is TRBJ2-2; TRBD1 matches 7 bases. This CDR3 has 13 residues. The trim removed 5 bases at V and 6 bases at J, leaving 4 bases unmatched. Germline CDR1 is SGHNT and CDR2 is YYREEE (reference sequence). The chain's CDR3 is CASRRQGAGELFF. The CDR3 nucleotides read TGTGCCAGCAGGAGACAGGGCGCCGGGGAGCTGTTTTTT.